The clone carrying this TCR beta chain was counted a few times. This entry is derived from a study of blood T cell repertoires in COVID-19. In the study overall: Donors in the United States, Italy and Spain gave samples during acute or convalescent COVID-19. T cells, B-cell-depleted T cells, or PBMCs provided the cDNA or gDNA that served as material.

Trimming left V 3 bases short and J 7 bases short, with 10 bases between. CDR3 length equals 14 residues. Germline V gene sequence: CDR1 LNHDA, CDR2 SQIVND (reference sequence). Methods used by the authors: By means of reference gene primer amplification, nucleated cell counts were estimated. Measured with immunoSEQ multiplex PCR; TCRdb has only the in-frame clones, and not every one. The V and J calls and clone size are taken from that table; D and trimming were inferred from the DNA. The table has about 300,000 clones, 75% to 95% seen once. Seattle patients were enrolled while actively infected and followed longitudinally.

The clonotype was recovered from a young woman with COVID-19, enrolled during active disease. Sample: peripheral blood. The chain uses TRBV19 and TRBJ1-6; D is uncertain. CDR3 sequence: CASSMNGRNSPLHF. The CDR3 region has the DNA TGTGCCAGTAGTATGAACGGTCGGAATTCACCCCTCCACTTT. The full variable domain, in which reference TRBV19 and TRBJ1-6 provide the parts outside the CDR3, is DGGITQSPKYLFRKEGQNVTLSCEQNLNHDAMYWYRQDPGQGLRLIYYSQIVNDFQKGDIAEGYSVSREKKESFPLTVTSAQKNPTAFYLCASSMNGRNSPLHFGNGTRLTVT.